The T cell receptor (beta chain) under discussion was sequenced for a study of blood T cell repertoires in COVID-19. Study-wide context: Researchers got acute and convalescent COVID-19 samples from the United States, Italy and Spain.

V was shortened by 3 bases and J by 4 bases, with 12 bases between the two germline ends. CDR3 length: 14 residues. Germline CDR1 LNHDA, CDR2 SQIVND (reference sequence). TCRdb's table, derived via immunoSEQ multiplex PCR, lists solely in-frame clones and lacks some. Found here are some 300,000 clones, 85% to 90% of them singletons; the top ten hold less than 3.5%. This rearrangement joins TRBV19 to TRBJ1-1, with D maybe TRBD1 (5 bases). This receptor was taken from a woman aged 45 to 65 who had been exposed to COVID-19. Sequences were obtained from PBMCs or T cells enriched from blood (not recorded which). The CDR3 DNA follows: TGTGCCAGTAGTATTGATAAGGGGATCACTGAAGCTTTCTTT. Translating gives CASSIDKGITEAFF.